This T cell receptor beta chain was found in a study of CD8 T cells in ankylosing spondylitis. Study-wide results and caveats: Disease-linked clones were CD8+ and relatively rare in peripheral blood. Clones tied to disease were said to be significantly enriched in matched ankylosing spondylitis synovial fluid. Some motif variants had been reported before (in reactive arthritis synovial fluid and blood). Among TCR beta sequences, a motif of eight or nine highly homologous variants appeared characteristic of ankylosing spondylitis blood.

Germline V lookup: CDR1 DFQATT, CDR2 SNEGSKA (reference sequence). The CDR3 extends over 14 amino acids. J lost 7 bases, V lost 3 bases, and 7 bases had no gene match. This clonotype showed up just a few times. The antigen remains undetermined. Molecular-barcoded quantitative 5'-RACE produced these TCR beta libraries. TCRdb re-derived calls from the 5' RACE reads in MiXCR, one entry per CDR3 protein. The data show around 770,000 distinct CDR3 sequences, with about 10% seen just once and approximately 0.51% held by the top ten. This chain connects TRBV20-1 to TRBJ2-2, with 8 bases lining up with TRBD1. The TCR originated in a male donor with ankylosing spondylitis. The specimen sequenced was blood, either unsorted or a sorted T cell fraction (not recorded which). Here the CDR3 DNA reads TGCAGTGCTAGCGGACAGGGATGGAGCGGGGAGCTGTTTTTT. Translated: CSASGQGWSGELFF.